The T cell receptor (beta chain) described here comes from a study of T cell changes during pregnancy in multiple sclerosis. V lost 4 bases, J lost 6 bases, and 20 bases stayed unmatched. This CDR3 region has 18 residues. Germline-derived CDR1 and CDR2 are SNHLY and FYNNEI. This table comes from immunoSEQ multiplex PCR, and its TCRdb copy is limited to in-frame clones, with some not included. The sample holds tens of thousands of clones, 92% seen once. The gene calls are TRBV2 and TRBJ1-2, with TRBD1 matching over 7 bases. The receptor comes from a female donor with multiple sclerosis, enrolled in a pregnancy study. The source was CD4+ T cells from peripheral blood mononuclear cells, collected in the second trimester of pregnancy. The CDR3 DNA sequence: TGTGCCAGCAGTGCCCCAGGTTTGCAGGGGGTAAAAGGGAATGGCTACACCTTC. It specifies CASSAPGLQGVKGNGYTF.